The T cell receptor beta chain under discussion was sequenced for a study of post-analysis software for immune sequencing data. Study-wide results and caveats: Normalized Chao1 diversity was significantly lower in multiple sclerosis patients than in controls. Patients showed TRBV5-6, TRBV5-1 and TRBV20-1 among roughly 5 TRBV segments more frequent than in controls.

A remark on this clonotype: What it binds is not known.

Unique molecular identifiers had been added to the TCR beta cDNA libraries. Out of about 0.9 to 10 million T cells, about 510,000 cDNA molecules were generated. TCRdb redid the calling of the PCR reads with MiXCR, one entry per CDR3 protein. Here the sample spans approximately 730,000 distinct CDR3 sequences, more than 45% being singletons. Germline lookup yields CDR1 LGHNT and CDR2 FRNRAP. V lost 1 base and J lost 3, with 10 bases in between. CDR3 length: 14 amino acids. The genes are TRBV12-5 and TRBJ2-7; D assignment may be TRBD1 or TRBD2 (5 bases each). The sample taken for sequencing was blood. The origin of this receptor is a girl between 10 and 17 years old with multiple sclerosis. CDR3 bases: TGTGCTAGTGGTTTGGCGGGACGAGTCTACGAGCAGTACTTC. Translated, it gives CASGLAGRVYEQYF.